Listed below are T cell receptor beta chains from one sample, sequenced in a study of T cells in Graves' hyperthyroidism and ophthalmopathy. Via MiXCR, TCRdb re-called the multiplex PCR reads, giving one row per CDR3 protein. Among fewer than 300,000 distinct CDR3 sequences, approximately 16% were seen once, and the ten largest hold 30%. The sequencing input was blood. The receptors stem from a woman aged 45-59 years with Graves' hyperthyroidism that later progressed to Graves' ophthalmopathy. CDR3s include the opening cysteine and the closing phenylalanine or tryptophan. A D gene is named only where the DNA matches it firmly. Only part of the rows carry a size: once, few, many, or a class if the clone is expanded.

j_call: TRBJ2-7
d_call: TRBD1
clone_size: many
v_call: TRBV5-6
cdr3_aa: CASELVRGPSYEQYF
cdr3_nt: TGTGCCAGCGAACTAGTGAGGGGGCCCTCCTACGAGCAGTACTTC

j_call: TRBJ1-2
d_call: NA
clone_size: few
v_call: TRBV5-4
cdr3_aa: CASNPGGVRDNYGYTF
cdr3_nt: TGTGCCAGCAATCCCGGGGGGGTAAGAGATAACTATGGCTACACCTTC

j_call: TRBJ2-5
d_call: NA
clone_size: many
v_call: TRBV7-8
cdr3_aa: CASSLVSRLETAQYF
cdr3_nt: TGTGCCAGCAGCTTAGTGAGCCGTTTAGAGACGGCCCAGTACTTC

j_call: TRBJ2-7
d_call: NA
clone_size: many
v_call: TRBV28
cdr3_aa: CASSSGGGRIVHEQYF
cdr3_nt: TGTGCCAGCAGTTCCGGTGGGGGGCGTATCGTCCACGAGCAGTACTTC

j_call: TRBJ2-3
d_call: NA
clone_size: few
v_call: TRBV10-1
cdr3_aa: CASSGQISTDTQYF
cdr3_nt: TGCGCCAGCAGCGGACAGATTAGCACAGATACGCAGTATTTT

j_call: TRBJ1-3
d_call: NA
clone_size: many
v_call: TRBV11-2
cdr3_aa: CASSLETGNTIYF
cdr3_nt: TGTGCCAGCAGCTTAGAGACCGGAAACACCATATATTTT

j_call: TRBJ1-5
d_call: NA
clone_size: many
v_call: TRBV30
cdr3_aa: CAWSTGNNQPQHF
cdr3_nt: TGTGCCTGGAGCACAGGGAACAATCAGCCCCAGCATTTT

j_call: TRBJ1-1
d_call: NA
clone_size: NA
v_call: TRBV30
cdr3_aa: CAWSKVSRYNTEAFF
cdr3_nt: TGTGCCTGGAGTAAGGTGTCCCGATACAACACTGAAGCTTTCTTT

j_call: TRBJ2-5
d_call: NA
clone_size: few
v_call: TRBV10-3
cdr3_aa: CAISESNSGEETQYF
cdr3_nt: TGTGCCATCAGTGAGTCGAATAGTGGGGAAGAGACCCAGTACTTC

j_call: TRBJ2-7
d_call: NA
clone_size: NA
v_call: TRBV4-1
cdr3_aa: CASSQFIRVPDEQYF
cdr3_nt: TGCGCCAGCAGCCAATTCATCAGGGTGCCCGACGAGCAGTACTTC

j_call: TRBJ1-5
d_call: NA
clone_size: many
v_call: TRBV2
cdr3_aa: CASTATGSNQPQHF
cdr3_nt: TGTGCCAGCACGGCGACAGGCAGCAATCAGCCCCAGCATTTT

j_call: TRBJ2-5
d_call: TRBD2
clone_size: NA
v_call: TRBV28
cdr3_aa: CASRRLGLAGVGYETQYF
cdr3_nt: TGTGCCAGCAGAAGACTTGGACTAGCGGGAGTCGGATATGAGACCCAGTACTTC